Below, one T cell receptor beta chain is given with its context. It has no known antigen specificity. No base qualities exist here, and no much larger clone lies one base off it. Library preparation used the immunoSEQ multiplex PCR assay. This is the immuneACCESS table as TCRdb keeps it, with only in-frame sequences that have V and J called. A part of the clones is gone; compared with another copy, unresolved V genes explain less than half, and the rest is unexplained. This sample lists under 110,000 clones; around 89% were detected once. Together, the top ten hold 7.8% of the sample. The sample originates from a study of control samples from healthy donors and cancer patients (dated by TCRdb to 2020 to 2022). Trimming accounts for 2 bases at V and 14 bases at J, while the number of junction bases matched to no gene is 13. From the germline V gene (reference sequence), CDR1 is SGHNT and CDR2 is YYREEE. The CDR3 runs 16 residues from the cysteine to the phenylalanine. CDR3 DNA is the only sequence kept; it has 48 bases, read in frame from the first base.

The chain is assembled from TRBV5-4 and TRBJ2-3, with 14 bases in between that match TRBD2. This sequence originates from a man aged 25-45 years in good health. Sample: blood. Here is the DNA: TGTGCCAGCAGCTTAGGGACTAGCGGGGGCCGGGTCGTTTGGTATTTT. This yields the protein CASSLGTSGGRVVWYF.